Listed below are T cell receptor beta chains from one sample, sequenced in a study of blood T cells in healthy people across ages. TCRdb analysed the 5' RACE reads with MiXCR anew, one entry per CDR3 protein. The sample has about 1.8 million distinct CDR3 sequences, 49% seen once; the top ten hold about 2.1%. The specimen sequenced was blood. The source is a woman aged 40 to 50 in good health. Each CDR3 is given with its conserved first and last residue. The D gene is left open where the match is weak. Clone size is shown for a subset of rows, as once, few, many or a class of expanded clone.

TGTGCCAGCAGTGGGACAGGGGGGAGAGCTGAAGCTTTCTTT	CASSGTGGRAEAFF	TRBV2	once	TRBJ1-1	TRBD1
TGTGCCAGCAGCTTCCGCGGGACATTATCCTCCTACGAGCAGTACTTC	CASSFRGTLSSYEQYF	TRBV7-2	few	TRBJ2-7	NA
TGTGCCAGCAGCCCGGCGGAACGGTCGAATTCACCCCTCCACTTT	CASSPAERSNSPLHF	TRBV3-1	once	TRBJ1-6	NA
TGCGCCAGCAGCTTGGATCTTAAGGCAGGCAATGAGCAGTTCTTC	CASSLDLKAGNEQFF	TRBV5-1	NA	TRBJ2-1	NA
TGTGCCAGCAGCGGAACTGGACAGGTCTACGAGCAGTACTTC	CASSGTGQVYEQYF	TRBV7-2	NA	TRBJ2-7	TRBD1
TGTGCCAGCAGCTTCGAGAGTAGACAGTACGATGGCTACACCTTC	CASSFESRQYDGYTF	TRBV7-2	NA	TRBJ1-2	NA
TGTGCCAGCAGCCAAGATTGGGGGTCAGGGGGCATCTCTGAAGCTTTCTTT	CASSQDWGSGGISEAFF	TRBV3-1	NA	TRBJ1-1	TRBD1
TGTGCCAGCGGAGCTTTGTCCAGGGAGAATCAGCCCCAGCATTTT	CASGALSRENQPQHF	TRBV7-2	NA	TRBJ1-5	NA
TGCAGTGCTAGAAGTACGATCCGGGGGAGATTGGAGACCCAGTACTTC	CSARSTIRGRLETQYF	TRBV20-1	NA	TRBJ2-5	NA
TGCAGTGCTCCCCGGTCCCCGAGGCGTACTGAGCAGTACTTC	CSAPRSPRRTEQYF	TRBV20-1	NA	TRBJ2-5	NA
TGTGCCAGCAGCTTTGTCCCCTACGAGCAGTACTTC	CASSFVPYEQYF	TRBV7-2	many	TRBJ2-7	NA
TGTGCCAGCAGTTTACTCCCTAGCGGGACGAGCTCCTACAATGAGCAGTTCTTC	CASSLLPSGTSSYNEQFF	TRBV12-3/TRBV12-4	few	TRBJ2-1	TRBD2